These T cell receptor beta chains were read from a single sample in a study of blood T cell repertoires in COVID-19. Sequenced by immunoSEQ multiplex PCR; TCRdb stores in-frame clones only, minus some. The sample has roughly 350,000 clones, 91% seen once. Source material: peripheral blood. The origin of the receptors is a woman aged 18-29 years who had recovered from COVID-19. Both conserved end residues are part of each CDR3. The D gene is left open where the match is weak. Clone sizes are given selectively: once, few, many, or a class where the clone is expanded.

length	size	V	J	D	DNA	CDR3
14	.	TRBV3-1/TRBV3-2	TRBJ1-5	TRBD1	TGTGCCAGCAGCCAATCCCAAACAGGGGGCCGCCAGCATTTT	CASSQSQTGGRQHF
15	.	TRBV5-1	TRBJ1-1	.	TGCGCCAGCAGCTTTCACAGGTTTTATGACACTGAAGCTTTCTTT	CASSFHRFYDTEAFF
14	once	TRBV13	TRBJ1-4	.	TGTGCCAGCAGCTTTGGACTAACATCTGAAAAACTGTTTTTT	CASSFGLTSEKLFF
13	.	TRBV6-5	TRBJ1-3	.	TGTGCCAGCAGGAGGACAGCTGGAAACACCATATATTTT	CASRRTAGNTIYF
18	.	TRBV30	TRBJ1-5	.	TGTGCCTGGAGTACTAAAAACAAATATTTACATAGCAATCAGCCCCAGCATTTT	CAWSTKNKYLHSNQPQHF
15	.	TRBV2	TRBJ1-1	.	TGTGCCAGCAGTCCCCTGGGACACAGAAACACTGAAGCTTTCTTT	CASSPLGHRNTEAFF
15	.	TRBV7-9	TRBJ2-2	TRBD1	TGTGCCAGCACCGGACAGGGTTCGAACACCGGGGAGCTGTTTTTT	CASTGQGSNTGELFF
15	.	TRBV11-3	TRBJ1-1	.	TGTGCCAGCAGCGGACAAACAGGGATGAACACTGAAGCTTTCTTT	CASSGQTGMNTEAFF
18	.	TRBV21-1	TRBJ2-1	.	TGTGCCAGCAGCAAGATGGGCCTAGGCCGGGGGGGAGACAATGAGCAGTTCTTC	CASSKMGLGRGGDNEQFF
23	.	TRBV10-2	TRBJ2-3	TRBD2	TGCGCCAGCAGTGAGTCGTTTGGGTCGGCTAGCGGGAGGGCCACCGCTAGCACAGATACGCAGTATTTT	CASSESFGSASGRATASTDTQYF
14	.	TRBV5-1	TRBJ1-2	.	TGCGCCAGCAGCCCCTCCAGACAGAACTATGGCTACACCTTC	CASSPSRQNYGYTF
13	once	TRBV12-3/TRBV12-4	TRBJ2-5	.	TGTGCCAGCAGTTTCACTAGAAGGGAGACCCAGTACTTC	CASSFTRRETQYF
16	.	TRBV7-2	TRBJ2-1	TRBD2	TGTGCCAGCAGCTTGACGACTAGCGGGAGTAAGAATGAGCAGTTCTTC	CASSLTTSGSKNEQFF
15	.	TRBV11-2	TRBJ2-2	.	TGTGCCAGCAGCTCCGCCCGAGGGGAGGCCGGGGAGCTGTTTTTT	CASSSARGEAGELFF
16	few	TRBV30	TRBJ1-2	.	TGTGCCTGGAGTCATCTTTACCGTGCCTTAGACTATGGCTACACCTTC	CAWSHLYRALDYGYTF
17	.	TRBV7-2	TRBJ2-5	TRBD1	TGTGCCAGCAGCTTAGAAGCCGCTTTAGGGGGCGGTGGGACCCAGTACTTC	CASSLEAALGGGGTQYF
15	few	TRBV14	TRBJ1-1	.	TGTGCCAGCAGCCCTTACTTTCCCATGAACACTGAAGCTTTCTTT	CASSPYFPMNTEAFF